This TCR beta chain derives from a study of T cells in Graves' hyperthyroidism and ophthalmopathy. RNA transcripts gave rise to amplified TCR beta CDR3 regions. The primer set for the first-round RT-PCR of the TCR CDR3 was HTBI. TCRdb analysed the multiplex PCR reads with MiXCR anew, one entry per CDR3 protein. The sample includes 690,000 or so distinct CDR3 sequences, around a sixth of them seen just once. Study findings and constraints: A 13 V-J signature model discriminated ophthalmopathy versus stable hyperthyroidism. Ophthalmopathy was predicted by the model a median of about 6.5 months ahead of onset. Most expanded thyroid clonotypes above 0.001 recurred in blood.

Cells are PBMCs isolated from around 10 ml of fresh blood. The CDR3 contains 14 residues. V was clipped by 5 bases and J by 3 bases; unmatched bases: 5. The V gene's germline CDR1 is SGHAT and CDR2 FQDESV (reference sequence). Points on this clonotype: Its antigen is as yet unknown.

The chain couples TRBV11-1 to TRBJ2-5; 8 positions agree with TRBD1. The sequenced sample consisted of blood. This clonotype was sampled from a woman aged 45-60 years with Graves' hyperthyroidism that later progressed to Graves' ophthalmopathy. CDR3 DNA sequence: TGTGCCAGCAGCCCCCAGGACAGGGAAGAGACCCAGTACTTC. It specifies CASSPQDREETQYF. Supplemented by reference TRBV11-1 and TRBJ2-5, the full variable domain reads EAEVAQSPRYKITEKSQAVAFWCDPISGHATLYWYRQILGQGPELLVQFQDESVVDDSQLPKDRFSAERLKGVDSTLKIQPAELGDSAMYLCASSPQDREETQYFGPGTRLLVL.